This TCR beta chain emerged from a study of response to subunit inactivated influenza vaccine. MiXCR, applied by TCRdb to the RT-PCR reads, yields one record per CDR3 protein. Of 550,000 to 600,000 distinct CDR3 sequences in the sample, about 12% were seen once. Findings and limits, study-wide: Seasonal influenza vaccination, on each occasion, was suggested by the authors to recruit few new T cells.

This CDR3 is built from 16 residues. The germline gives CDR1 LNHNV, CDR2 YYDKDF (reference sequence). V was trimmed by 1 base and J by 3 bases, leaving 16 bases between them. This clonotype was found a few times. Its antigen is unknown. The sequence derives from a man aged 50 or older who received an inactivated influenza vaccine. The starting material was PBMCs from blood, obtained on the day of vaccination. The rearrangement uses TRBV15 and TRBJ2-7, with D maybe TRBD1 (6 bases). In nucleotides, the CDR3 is TGTGCCACCAGCAGAGGCAGGGGAAGGGCTTTCTACGAGCAGTACTTC. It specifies CATSRGRGRAFYEQYF.